This is a list of T cell receptor beta chains from one sample in a study of CD8+CD57+ T cells in acquired aplastic anemia. TCRdb analysed the reads with MiXCR anew, one entry per CDR3 protein. The sample records 200,000 to 250,000 distinct CDR3 sequences, around three fifths being singletons. Sequencing was performed on sorted CD4+, CD8+, or CD8+CD57+ T cells (not recorded which) from PBMCs. The receptor set was obtained from a human donor with aplastic anemia. The CDR3 runs from the conserved cysteine through the conserved F or W. D genes are given only for firm matches. The size entry is marked missing in some rows and otherwise reads once, few, many or a size class.

TRBJ1-2,NA,TRBV9,NA,TGTGCCAGCAGCGTAGGTCAGCTGAAGGACTATGGCTACACCTTC,CASSVGQLKDYGYTF
TRBJ1-6,NA,TRBV2,NA,TGTGCCGGGGGGGGGATAAGGTCACCCCTCCACTTT,CAGGGIRSPLHF
TRBJ1-1,NA,TRBV29-1,few,TGCAGCGGTATACAGGGAAACACTGAAGCTTTCTTT,CSGIQGNTEAFF
TRBJ1-6,TRBD1,TRBV20-1,few,TGCAGTGCCCAGGAGGGACAGGGCTCACCCCTCCACTTT,CSAQEGQGSPLHF
TRBJ1-2,NA,TRBV29-1,NA,TGCAGCGTTGAAATCTCGGGACACTCAAGAGGCTACACCTTC,CSVEISGHSRGYTF
TRBJ1-2,NA,TRBV12-3/TRBV12-4,NA,TGTGCCAGCAGCCCCACTAGAGGGGACGGCTACACCTTC,CASSPTRGDGYTF
TRBJ2-7,NA,TRBV10-3,NA,TGTGCCATCAGTGATGAGGACAGCAGCTACGAGCAGTACTTC,CAISDEDSSYEQYF
TRBJ2-3,NA,TRBV20-1,NA,TGCAGTGCTAGTCTTGTAAGCGAACGCACAGATACGCAGTATTTT,CSASLVSERTDTQYF
TRBJ1-6,NA,TRBV20-1,NA,TGCAGTGCTAGGGGCAGTGTTGTCGATAATTCACCCCTCCACTTT,CSARGSVVDNSPLHF
TRBJ1-2,NA,TRBV4-1,once,TGCGCCAGCAGCCCTGGTCGGGGGGCGAGGAGAGACTATGGCTACACCTTC,CASSPGRGARRDYGYTF
TRBJ2-2,NA,TRBV6-6,many,TGTGCCAGCAGTTACCGGGACGCCGGGGAGCTGTTTTTT,CASSYRDAGELFF
TRBJ1-2,NA,TRBV5-1,once,TGCGCCAGCAGCCGGGAGGGGCCAAGCGGCTATGGCTACACCTTC,CASSREGPSGYGYTF
TRBJ1-6,TRBD1,TRBV27,NA,TGTGCCAGCAGTTTGTGGGACAGGGAATCACCCCTCCACTTT,CASSLWDRESPLHF
TRBJ2-3,TRBD2,TRBV7-6,many,TGTGCCAGCAGCCCTATAGCGGGACTGGAAGTTGGTACGCAGTATTTT,CASSPIAGLEVGTQYF
TRBJ1-2,NA,TRBV25-1,many,TGTGCCAGCAGTGGACCCCTTGGGGCTAACTATGGCTACACCTTC,CASSGPLGANYGYTF
TRBJ2-7,TRBD2,TRBV4-2,NA,TGTGCCAGCAGCCAAGATATAGCGGGCCCCTACGAGCAGTACTTC,CASSQDIAGPYEQYF
TRBJ1-2,TRBD1,TRBV12-3/TRBV12-4,NA,TGTGCCAGCAGCTTGACAGGGTCAAACTATGGCTACACCTTC,CASSLTGSNYGYTF
TRBJ1-2,NA,TRBV20-1,once,TGCAGTGCTAGGGGAAACCAGGATTCTTATGGCTACGCCTTC,CSARGNQDSYGYAF
TRBJ2-5,NA,TRBV7-8,NA,TGTGCCAGCAGCCTGAACACCGGGGAGACCCAGTACTTC,CASSLNTGETQYF
TRBJ1-1,NA,TRBV7-9,NA,TGCGCCAGCAGCTTACGGGAGGACTCAGCTTTCTTT,CASSLREDSAFF
TRBJ2-3,NA,TRBV7-3,NA,TGTGCCAGCAGCTTCAATGGCCCAGATACGCAGTATTTT,CASSFNGPDTQYF
TRBJ2-3,NA,TRBV7-9,NA,TGTGCCAGCAGCCCAGGGGACGGACGCACAGATACGCAGTATTTT,CASSPGDGRTDTQYF
TRBJ1-2,NA,TRBV5-1,NA,TGCGCCAGCAGCTTGGTACAGGGCGTAAGTGGCTACACCTTC,CASSLVQGVSGYTF
TRBJ2-6,NA,TRBV5-1,NA,TGCGCCAGCAGCCAAGTTGCCGGGGGGGCCAACGTCCTGACTTTC,CASSQVAGGANVLTF
TRBJ2-1,NA,TRBV6-5,NA,TGTGCCAGCAGTTTAGTGACTGGCGGGGCTAATGAGCAGTTCTTC,CASSLVTGGANEQFF
TRBJ2-1,TRBD2,TRBV7-2,NA,TGTGCCAGCAGCTTCCAGCTAGCGGGGGGCCCCAATGAGCAGTTCTTC,CASSFQLAGGPNEQFF
TRBJ1-5,NA,TRBV10-3,NA,TGTGCCATCAGTGAAGGGGAAATTCAGCCCCAGCATTTT,CAISEGEIQPQHF
TRBJ2-5,TRBD2,TRBV7-2,NA,TGTGCCAGCAGCCGACAGACTAGCGAGCAAGAGACCCAGTACTTC,CASSRQTSEQETQYF
TRBJ1-1,NA,TRBV7-9,NA,TGTGCCAGCAGCTTAGAGGGACGCCTAGGGTCAACTGAAGCTTTCTTT,CASSLEGRLGSTEAFF
TRBJ2-5,TRBD2,TRBV20-1,NA,TGCAGTGCTAAACATGGACTAGCTCAAGAGACCCAGTACTTC,CSAKHGLAQETQYF
TRBJ1-1,TRBD1,TRBV4-1,few,TGCGCCAGCAGCCAAGACGAGGGGGCTTATACTGAAGCTTTCTTT,CASSQDEGAYTEAFF
TRBJ2-1,NA,TRBV7-6,NA,TGTGCCATACAGAGGACCACCCACAATGAGCAGTTCTTC,CAIQRTTHNEQFF
TRBJ2-1,NA,TRBV6-1,few,TGTGCCATCAGCATTGGGACGGGTGGGAATGAGCAGTTCTTC,CAISIGTGGNEQFF
TRBJ2-1,TRBD2,TRBV10-3,NA,TGTGCCATCAGTGGACTAGCGGGGGGGGATGAGCAGTTCTTC,CAISGLAGGDEQFF
TRBJ1-3,NA,TRBV7-9,many,TGTGCCAGCAGCTCCCCCCAGGCCTCTGGAAACACCATATATTTT,CASSSPQASGNTIYF
TRBJ2-7,TRBD2,TRBV7-9,NA,TGTGCCAGCAGCCCCACAGGTACAGCGGGGGCTAGCGAGCAGTACTTC,CASSPTGTAGASEQYF
TRBJ2-7,TRBD2,TRBV2,NA,TGTGCCAGCAGTGACACTAGCGGGAGTCCCCACGAGCAGTACTTC,CASSDTSGSPHEQYF
TRBJ1-1,NA,TRBV7-9,few,TGTGCCAGCAGCTTCCCAGGGTCCACTGAAGCTTTCTTT,CASSFPGSTEAFF
TRBJ2-5,NA,TRBV20-1,NA,TGCAGTGCTAGAGATACCGAGCCCAGTCAAGAGACCCAGTACTTC,CSARDTEPSQETQYF
TRBJ1-1,NA,TRBV4-3,few,TGCGCCAGCAGCCAAGGACAGCTGGCGACTGAAGCTTTCTTT,CASSQGQLATEAFF
TRBJ2-7,NA,TRBV7-9,NA,TGTGCCAGCACCCAGGCTCAATCCTACGAGCAGTACTTC,CASTQAQSYEQYF
TRBJ2-1,TRBD1,TRBV5-1,once,TGCGCCAGCAGCTCCTGGGACAGTGAGCAGTTCTTC,CASSSWDSEQFF
TRBJ1-1,TRBD1,TRBV5-1,NA,TGCGCCAGCAGCTTCCAGGGGGGATCTATCCGTGAAGCTTTCTTT,CASSFQGGSIREAFF
TRBJ2-3,TRBD2,TRBV20-1,NA,TGCAGTGCTAGAGTTAGCGGGAAACCCACAGATACGCAGTATTTT,CSARVSGKPTDTQYF
TRBJ2-3,TRBD1,TRBV12-5,NA,TGTGCTAGTGGTTTGGGGCAGGGGGATACAGATACGCAGTATTTT,CASGLGQGDTDTQYF
TRBJ2-7,TRBD2,TRBV7-6,NA,TGTGCCAGCAGCCACAGCGGGAGCGCCCACGAGCAGTACTTC,CASSHSGSAHEQYF
TRBJ2-1,NA,TRBV10-3,NA,TGTGCCATCAGTGAGGGACAGCCCAATGAGCAGTTCTTC,CAISEGQPNEQFF
TRBJ2-3,NA,TRBV29-1,once,TGCAGCGTTGAAGATACGCAGTATTTT,CSVEDTQYF
TRBJ1-5,NA,TRBV24-1,NA,TGTGCCACCAGCGAGACCAGGCCTGCGGTGGGGCCCCAGCATTTT,CATSETRPAVGPQHF
TRBJ1-6,NA,TRBV5-1,few,TGCGCCAGCAACTACGGGGGCGTAGATTCACCCCTCCACTTT,CASNYGGVDSPLHF
TRBJ2-7,NA,TRBV5-1,NA,TGCGCCAGCAGCTTGTATGAGACAGTCACCTACGAGCAGTACTTC,CASSLYETVTYEQYF
TRBJ1-5,NA,TRBV2,NA,TGTGCCGGCGGGCTTCTCGTGGGTCAGCCCCAGCATTTT,CAGGLLVGQPQHF